These 16 T cell receptor beta chains were sequenced from one sample in a study of early T cells in non-severe SARS-CoV-2 infection. One entry per CDR3 protein, called by TCRdb with MiXCR from the 5' RACE reads. The table includes under 75,000 distinct CDR3 sequences, about 13% detected once. Sequencing input: whole blood. These receptors originate from an adult who was a healthcare worker with PCR-confirmed SARS-CoV-2 infection or an uninfected control (not recorded which).

This chain links TRBV20-1 with TRBJ2-7; 11 bases line up with TRBD2. The germline gives CDR1 DFQATT, CDR2 SNEGSKA (reference sequence). This CDR3 contains 14 residues. The CDR3 DNA reads TGCAGCGGTAAGGGACTAGCGGATCTCTACGAGCAGTACTTC. This sequence encodes CSGKGLADLYEQYF.

The chain links TRBV5-1 to TRBJ2-5; TRBD2 matches 11 bases. CDR1 is SGHRS and CDR2 is YFSETQ in the germline V gene. Trimming took 0 bases from V and 7 from J; bases not matched to a gene: 2. The CDR3 covers 14 residues. CDR3 in amino acids: CASSLGGTSGTQYF. The CDR3 DNA reads as TGCGCCAGCAGCTTGGGAGGGACTAGCGGGACCCAGTACTTC.

This clonotype was recorded many times. The chain employs TRBV27 and TRBJ2-6; no definite D call. V shed 2 bases and J shed 6 bases, with 11 bases lying between them. The CDR3 extends over 15 amino acids. CDR1 and CDR2 (germline): MNHEY, SMNVEV (reference sequence). The CDR3 is CASSLLKEEANVLTF. CDR3 nucleotide sequence: TGTGCCAGCAGTTTACTCAAGGAAGAGGCCAACGTCCTGACTTTC.

This clonotype was observed many times. The V gene is TRBV28, the J gene TRBJ2-7; TRBD1 is a possible D gene (5 bases). The germline CDR1 and CDR2 sequences are MDHEN and SYDVKM. Trimming took 7 bases from V and 0 from J, leaving 16 bases between them. The CDR3 is 15 residues long. CDR3 loop: CASNEWQGSSYEQYF. In DNA form, the CDR3 reads TGTGCCAGCAATGAATGGCAGGGTAGCTCCTACGAGCAGTACTTC.

This clonotype was seen many times. The chain employs TRBV20-1 and TRBJ2-3, with D uncertain. The CDR3 runs 11 residues. Trimming took 5 bases from V and 1 from J, leaving 4 bases between them. The V gene's germline CDR1 is DFQATT and CDR2 SNEGSKA (reference sequence). DNA of the CDR3: TGCAGTGCTCGGGGCACAGATACGCAGTATTTT. Protein product: CSARGTDTQYF.

This clonotype showed up many times. This sequence joins TRBV4-1 and TRBJ2-1, with TRBD2 matching over 7 bases. V trimming: 4 bases; J trimming: 10 bases; junction bases outside the gene matches: 16. The germline gives CDR1 MGHRA, CDR2 YSYEKL. This CDR3 comprises 16 residues. The CDR3 reads CASSPHETSAAGEQFF. In DNA, the CDR3 is TGCGCCAGCAGCCCTCACGAAACTAGCGCTGCGGGGGAGCAGTTCTTC.

The sample holds many counts of this clonotype. The CDR3 here is CSARDRVGTGYNEQFF. The CDR3 DNA sequence: TGCAGTGCTAGAGACCGGGTCGGGACGGGGTACAATGAGCAGTTCTTC. The chain carries TRBV20-1 and TRBJ2-1, with D perhaps matching TRBD1 or TRBD2 (5 bases each). The V end was cut by 0 bases, the J end by 4 bases, with 16 bases between. CDR1 DFQATT and CDR2 SNEGSKA come from the germline V gene (reference sequence). This CDR3 is 16 amino acids long.

A few counts support this clonotype. V and J are TRBV5-6 and TRBJ1-1; TRBD1 might be the D (5 bases). In germline, CDR1 is SGHDT, CDR2 YYEEEE. This CDR3 has 14 amino acids. V was clipped by 3 bases and J by 4 bases, with 13 bases between them. The CDR3: CASSSESGRTEAFF. The CDR3 DNA reads TGTGCCAGCAGCTCGGAGTCAGGGCGCACTGAAGCTTTCTTT.

The chain uses TRBV12-3 or TRBV12-4 and TRBJ2-1; TRBD2 might be the D (5 bases). Trimming shortened V by 5 bases and J by 6 bases, and 17 bases separated the two germline ends. The CDR3 runs 15 residues. The CDR3, as DNA: TGTGCCAGCAGTCCGCCCCCGGGGAAATTCAATGAGCAGTTCTTC. Translated, it gives CASSPPPGKFNEQFF.

In nucleotides, the CDR3 is TGTGCCAGCAGCGGGACTAGCGGGAGTTTAGGTGCAGATACGCAGTATTTT. This codes for CASSGTSGSLGADTQYF. The V and J genes are TRBV28 and TRBJ2-3; 14 bases agree with TRBD2. Germline-derived CDR1 and CDR2 are MDHEN and SYDVKM. The J segment lost 4 bases and the V segment lost 6 bases, leaving 9 bases of the junction unmatched. The CDR3 is 17 amino acids.

This clonotype was detected only a few times. J is TRBJ1-2 and V is TRBV15; D unresolved. Germline V gene data show CDR1 as LNHNV and CDR2 as YYDKDF (reference sequence). With 1 base removed from V and 6 bases from J, the gap between germline ends came to 15 bases. This CDR3 is built from 15 residues. This CDR3 reads CATSRGTLGNHGYTF. For the CDR3, the DNA is TGTGCCACCAGCAGAGGGACCCTCGGGAATCATGGCTACACCTTC.

The chain carries TRBV29-1 and TRBJ2-4, with no clear D. The germline CDR1 and CDR2 sequences are SQVTM and ANQGSEA. V lost 5 bases and J 5 bases, leaving 10 bases between the germline ends. There are 12 residues in the CDR3. This CDR3 is CSVWSRENIQYF. Here the CDR3 DNA reads TGCAGCGTTTGGTCCAGAGAAAACATTCAGTACTTC.

This clonotype turned up a few times. V is TRBV4-3 and J is TRBJ2-7, with 7 bases that match TRBD2. From germline, CDR1 is LGHNA and CDR2 YSLEER. The CDR3 is 15 residues long. Trimming removed 1 base from V and 6 bases from J; junction bases left unmatched: 9. The CDR3 is CASSQAHLAGAEQYF. The CDR3 DNA reads TGCGCCAGCAGCCAAGCTCATCTGGCGGGAGCCGAGCAGTACTTC.

The rearrangement joins TRBV6-1 to TRBJ2-7, with TRBD2 matching 11 bases. Trimming took 7 bases from V and 2 from J; bases not matched to a gene: 4. Germline V gene data show CDR1 as MNHNS and CDR2 as SASEGT. The CDR3 runs 14 residues. The CDR3 is CASTLTSGTYEQYF. The CDR3, as DNA: TGTGCCAGCACCCTGACTAGCGGGACCTACGAGCAGTACTTC.

V is TRBV6-2 or TRBV6-3 and J is TRBJ2-1; D remains unclear. The CDR3 is 15 residues long. Trimming left V 4 bases short and J 0 bases short, with 10 bases between. Germline CDR1 and CDR2: MNHEY and SVGEGT. The CDR3 here is CASSSPRHSYNEQFF. In nucleotides, the CDR3 is TGTGCCAGCAGTTCCCCGAGGCACTCCTACAATGAGCAGTTCTTC.

Here the CDR3 DNA reads TGCAGTGCTAGAGAAATGCGCGGTCTCAATGAGCAGTTCTTC. It encodes CSAREMRGLNEQFF. The V and J genes are TRBV20-1 and TRBJ2-1; D gene unclear. CDR1 is DFQATT, CDR2 SNEGSKA, per germline (reference sequence). CDR3 length: 14 amino acids. Trimming shortened V by 0 bases and J by 6 bases, and 12 bases separated the two germline ends.